This T cell receptor beta chain appears in the sequencing data of a study of beta chain features in type 1 diabetes. This clone was counted only a few times. Sequenced material consisted of expressed TCRB transcripts (all of the isolated RNA was reverse transcribed). The assay was immunoSEQ multiplex PCR, and TCRdb's table has in-frame clones only and misses some. The sample consists of around 250,000 clones, 12% to 15% of them appearing once. From germline, CDR1 is SEHNR and CDR2 FQNEAQ (reference sequence). The CDR3 is 11 residues long. Source material: naive CD4+ T cells from blood. The source of this sequence is a woman aged 40 to 55 in good health. The chain has TRBV7-9 and TRBJ2-5, with D possibly TRBD2 on 6 matching bases. The better agreement between TRBJ2-7 and the DNA end casts doubt on the J call. Here the CDR3 DNA reads TGTGCCAGCAGCCCGCGGGGCGAGCAGTACTTC. Translating gives CASSPRGEQYF.